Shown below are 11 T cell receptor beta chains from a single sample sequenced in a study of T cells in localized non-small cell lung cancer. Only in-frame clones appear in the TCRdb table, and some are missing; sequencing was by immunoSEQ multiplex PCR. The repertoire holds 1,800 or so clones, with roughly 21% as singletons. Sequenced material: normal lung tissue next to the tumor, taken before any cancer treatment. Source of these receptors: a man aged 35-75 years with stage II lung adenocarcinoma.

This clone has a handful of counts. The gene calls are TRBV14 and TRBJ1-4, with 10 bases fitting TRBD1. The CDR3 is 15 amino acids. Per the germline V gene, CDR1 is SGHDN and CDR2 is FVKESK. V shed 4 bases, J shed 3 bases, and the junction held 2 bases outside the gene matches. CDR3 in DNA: TGTGCCAGCAGCCCCGGGACAGGGGCTAATGAAAAACTGTTTTTT. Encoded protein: CASSPGTGANEKLFF. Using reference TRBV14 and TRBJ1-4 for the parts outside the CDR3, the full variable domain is EAGVTQFPSHSVIEKGQTVTLRCDPISGHDNLYWYRRVMGKEIKFLLHFVKESKQDESGMPNNRFLAERTGGTYSTLKVQPAELEDSGVYFCASSPGTGANEKLFFGSGTQLSVL.

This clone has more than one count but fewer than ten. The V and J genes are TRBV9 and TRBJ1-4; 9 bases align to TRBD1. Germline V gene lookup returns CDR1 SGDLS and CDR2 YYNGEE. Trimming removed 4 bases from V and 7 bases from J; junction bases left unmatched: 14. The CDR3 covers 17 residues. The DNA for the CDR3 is TGTGCCAGCAGCTTACGCCGGGACAGGGTGGAGAGTGAAAAACTGTTTTTT. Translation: CASSLRRDRVESEKLFF.

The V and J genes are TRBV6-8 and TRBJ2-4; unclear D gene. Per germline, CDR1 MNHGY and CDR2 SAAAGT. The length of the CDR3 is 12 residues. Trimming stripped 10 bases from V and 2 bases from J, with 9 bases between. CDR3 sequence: CATIPSKNIQYF. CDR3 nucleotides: TGTGCCACCATCCCCTCCAAAAACATTCAGTACTTC.

The DNA of the CDR3 is TGTGCCAGCAGAGATCGGTGGGACAGAGAGACAGATACGCAGTATTTT. This gives the protein CASRDRWDRETDTQYF. The chain carries TRBV6-8 and TRBJ2-3, with TRBD1 identical over 7 bases. From germline, CDR1 is MNHGY and CDR2 SAAAGT. CDR3 length equals 16 residues. The J segment lost 3 bases and the V segment lost 6 bases, leaving 12 bases of the junction unmatched.

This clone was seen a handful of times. CDR3 region: CASSSGLAGGEETQYF. In DNA, the CDR3 is TGTGCCAGCAGCTCCGGACTAGCGGGGGGTGAGGAGACCCAGTACTTC. The V call is TRBV11-3, the J call TRBJ2-5, with 14 nucleotides matching TRBD2. Germline V gene lookup returns CDR1 SGHNT and CDR2 YENEEA. The V gene end was trimmed by 4 bases and the J gene end by 5 bases; junction bases not matched to a gene: 6. CDR3 length: 16 amino acids.

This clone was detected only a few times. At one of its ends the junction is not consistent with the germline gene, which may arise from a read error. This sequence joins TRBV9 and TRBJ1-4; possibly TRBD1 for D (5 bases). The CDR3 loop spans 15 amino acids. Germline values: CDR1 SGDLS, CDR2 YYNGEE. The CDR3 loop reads CASSPVRAPGGKTVF. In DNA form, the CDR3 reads TGTGCCAGCAGCCCAGTCCGGGCCCCGGGGGGAAAAACTGTTTTT.

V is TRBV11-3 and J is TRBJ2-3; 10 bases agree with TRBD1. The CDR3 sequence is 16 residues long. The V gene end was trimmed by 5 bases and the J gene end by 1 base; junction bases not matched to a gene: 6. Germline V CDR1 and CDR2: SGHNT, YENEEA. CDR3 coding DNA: TGTGCCAGCAGCGCCACCGGGACAGGGGGCACAGATACGCAGTATTTT. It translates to CASSATGTGGTDTQYF. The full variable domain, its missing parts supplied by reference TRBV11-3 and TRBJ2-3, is EAGVVQSPRYKIIEKKQPVAFWCNPISGHNTLYWYLQNLGQGPELLIRYENEEAVDDSQLPKDRFSAERLKGVDSTLKIQPAELGDSAVYLCASSATGTGGTDTQYFGPGTRLTVL.

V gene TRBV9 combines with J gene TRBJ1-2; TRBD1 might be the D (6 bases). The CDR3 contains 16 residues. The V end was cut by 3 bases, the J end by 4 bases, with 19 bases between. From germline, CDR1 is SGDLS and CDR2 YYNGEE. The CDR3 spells CASSAPMAGTSYGYTF. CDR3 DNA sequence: TGTGCCAGCAGCGCGCCCATGGCCGGGACAAGCTATGGCTACACCTTC.

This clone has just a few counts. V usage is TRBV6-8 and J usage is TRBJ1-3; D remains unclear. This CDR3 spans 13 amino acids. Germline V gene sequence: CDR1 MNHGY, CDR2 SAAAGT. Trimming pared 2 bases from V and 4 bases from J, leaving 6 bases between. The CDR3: CASSYVRGNTIYF. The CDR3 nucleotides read TGTGCCAGCAGTTACGTTCGCGGAAACACCATATATTTT.

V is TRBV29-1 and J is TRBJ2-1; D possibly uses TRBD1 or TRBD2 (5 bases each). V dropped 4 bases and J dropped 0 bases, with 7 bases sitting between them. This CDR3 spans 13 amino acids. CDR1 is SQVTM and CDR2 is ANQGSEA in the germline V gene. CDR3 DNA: TGCAGCGTTGTGGGACCCTCCTACAATGAGCAGTTCTTC. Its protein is CSVVGPSYNEQFF.

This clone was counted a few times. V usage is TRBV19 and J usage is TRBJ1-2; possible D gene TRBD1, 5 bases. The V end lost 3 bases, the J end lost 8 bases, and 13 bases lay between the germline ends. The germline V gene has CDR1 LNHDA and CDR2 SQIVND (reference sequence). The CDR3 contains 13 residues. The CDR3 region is CASSIGGVGGYTF. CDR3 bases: TGTGCCAGTAGTATCGGAGGGGTGGGCGGCTACACCTTC.